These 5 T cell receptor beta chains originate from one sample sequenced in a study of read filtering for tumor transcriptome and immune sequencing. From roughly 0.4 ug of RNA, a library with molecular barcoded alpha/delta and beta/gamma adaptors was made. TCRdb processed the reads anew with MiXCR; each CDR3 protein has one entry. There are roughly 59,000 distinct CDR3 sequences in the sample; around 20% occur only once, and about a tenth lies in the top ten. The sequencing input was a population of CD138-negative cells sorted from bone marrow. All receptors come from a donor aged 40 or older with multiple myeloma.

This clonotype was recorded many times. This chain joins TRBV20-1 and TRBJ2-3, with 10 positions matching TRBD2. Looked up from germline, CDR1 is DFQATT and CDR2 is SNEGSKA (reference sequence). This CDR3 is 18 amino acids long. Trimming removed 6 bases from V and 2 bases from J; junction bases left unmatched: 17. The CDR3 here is CSALGLAEKGGNTDTQYF. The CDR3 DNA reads TGCAGTGCCCTTGGACTAGCGGAGAAGGGGGGTAACACAGATACGCAGTATTTT.

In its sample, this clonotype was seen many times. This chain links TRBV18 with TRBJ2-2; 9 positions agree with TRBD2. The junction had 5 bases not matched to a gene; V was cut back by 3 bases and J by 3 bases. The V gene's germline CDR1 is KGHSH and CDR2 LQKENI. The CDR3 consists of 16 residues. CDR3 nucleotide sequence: TGTGCCAGCTCACCTCCGACTAGCGGTTACACCGGGGAGCTGTTTTTT. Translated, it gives CASSPPTSGYTGELFF.

CDR3 residues: CASSQLGVAFEKLFF. The CDR3 region has the DNA TGTGCCAGCAGTCAACTCGGGGTGGCTTTTGAAAAACTGTTTTTT. This chain connects TRBV12-3 or TRBV12-4 to TRBJ1-4, with no clear D. Deletions cut 5 bases from V and 7 bases from J, with 17 bases between. This CDR3 comprises 15 residues.

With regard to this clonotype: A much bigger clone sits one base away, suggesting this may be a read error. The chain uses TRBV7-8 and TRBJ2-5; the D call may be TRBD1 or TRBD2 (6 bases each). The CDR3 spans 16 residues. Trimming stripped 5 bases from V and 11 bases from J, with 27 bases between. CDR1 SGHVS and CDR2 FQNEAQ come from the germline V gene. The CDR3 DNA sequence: TGTGCCAGCAGCATAGGGGGGTGGGCACAACCGAACTCGCAGTACTTC. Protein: CASSIGGWAQPNSQYF.

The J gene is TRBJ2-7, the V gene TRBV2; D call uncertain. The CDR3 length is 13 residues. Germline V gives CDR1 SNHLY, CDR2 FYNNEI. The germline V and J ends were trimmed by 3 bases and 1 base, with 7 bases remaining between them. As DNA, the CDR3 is TGTGCCAGCAGTGAGAGGCAGTCCTACGAGCAGTACTTC. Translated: CASSERQSYEQYF. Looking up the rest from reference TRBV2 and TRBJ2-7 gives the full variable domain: EPEVTQTPSHQVTQMGQEVILRCVPISNHLYFYWYRQILGQKVEFLVSFYNNEISEKSEIFDDQFSVERPDGSNFTLKIRSTKLEDSAMYFCASSERQSYEQYFGPGTRLTVT.